Listed below are T cell receptor beta chains from one sample, sequenced in a study of cytomegalovirus exposure and HLA in healthy donors. Data came from immunoSEQ multiplex PCR; TCRdb stores just in-frame clones and leaves some out. Of tens of thousands of clones in the sample, roughly 80% were seen once. Sequenced sample: PBMCs. All receptors derive from a woman aged 18-35 years in good health and CMV-seropositive. The CDR3 runs from the conserved cysteine through the conserved F or W. The D gene is left open where the match is weak. Clone sizes are given selectively: once, few, many, or a class where the clone is expanded.

>TRBV7-9|TRBJ2-7|-|medium-sized
CASRFDGGGTAREQYF
TGTGCCAGCAGATTCGACGGCGGGGGCACGGCAAGGGAGCAGTACTTC
>TRBV10-1|TRBJ2-1|-|-
CASGYCLLNEQFF
TGCGCCAGCGGCTACTGCCTACTAAATGAGCAGTTCTTC
>TRBV4-1|TRBJ1-5|-|-
CASSQFPGKGHQHF
TGCGCCAGCAGCCAATTCCCCGGGAAGGGCCACCAGCATTTT
>TRBV28|TRBJ1-1|TRBD1|-
CASSPRTGRAEAFF
TGTGCCAGCAGTCCCAGGACAGGAAGGGCTGAAGCTTTCTTT
>TRBV10-3|TRBJ1-1|TRBD1|-
CAISELQGASNTEAFF
TGTGCCATCAGCGAACTACAGGGGGCCTCGAACACTGAAGCTTTCTTT
>TRBV28|TRBJ1-1|TRBD1|-
CASSLSFGTGMNTEAFF
TGTGCCAGCAGTTTATCGTTCGGGACAGGCATGAACACTGAAGCTTTCTTT
>TRBV6-5|TRBJ2-7|TRBD1|-
CASSYAGGIEQYF
TGTGCCAGCAGTTACGCAGGGGGTATCGAGCAGTACTTC
>TRBV6-5|TRBJ2-1|TRBD2|-
CASSSLAGYNEQFF
TGTGCCAGCAGTTCCCTAGCGGGGTACAATGAGCAGTTCTTC
>TRBV4-1|TRBJ2-5|-|-
CASSGSSRETQYF
TGCGCCAGCAGCGGATCTAGCCGGGAGACCCAGTACTTC
>TRBV28|TRBJ1-5|-|-
CASSTSAGRKPQHF
-
>TRBV18|TRBJ1-1|TRBD1|many
CASSPAVQGDTEAFF
TGTGCCAGCTCACCAGCCGTACAGGGGGACACTGAAGCTTTCTTT
>TRBV11-2|TRBJ2-7|-|-
CASSFEHRSTYEQYF
TGTGCCAGCAGCTTTGAACACAGGTCCACCTACGAGCAGTACTTC
>TRBV5-1|TRBJ1-3|TRBD1|-
CASSPDRAGNTIYF
TGCGCCAGCAGCCCAGACAGGGCTGGAAACACCATATATTTT
>TRBV7-9|TRBJ1-6|-|-
CASSLGGGNSPLHF
TGTGCCAGCAGCTTAGGGGGCGGCAATTCACCCCTCCACTTT
>TRBV18|TRBJ2-2|TRBD1|-
CASSPTGVKNTGELFF
TGTGCCAGCTCACCGACAGGGGTAAAAAACACCGGGGAGCTGTTTTTT
>TRBV7-6|TRBJ1-5|-|-
CASSPTGSNQPQHF
TGTGCCAGCAGCCCGACAGGTAGCAATCAGCCCCAGCATTTT
>TRBV6-6|TRBJ1-1|TRBD1|-
CASSYPGTGGTEAFF
TGTGCCAGCAGTTACCCCGGGACAGGGGGCACTGAAGCTTTCTTT
>TRBV5-8|TRBJ1-2|TRBD1|-
CASSRGLPKWTASGGGYTF
TGTGCCAGCAGCCGAGGCTTACCCAAGTGGACAGCCTCAGGGGGTGGCTACACCTTC
>TRBV28|TRBJ1-2|TRBD1|-
CACRRDRVYGYTF
TGTGCTTGCCGAAGGGACAGGGTCTATGGCTACACCTTC
>TRBV7-2|TRBJ2-2|-|-
CASSLARLTGELFF
TGTGCCAGCAGCTTAGCGCGGCTAACCGGGGAGCTGTTTTTT
>TRBV18|TRBJ2-7|TRBD2|-
CASSLMIAGPSYEQYF
TGTGCCAGCTCACTAATGATAGCGGGGCCCTCCTACGAGCAGTACTTC
>TRBV6-5|TRBJ1-2|TRBD1|-
CASSPRDRYGYTF
TGTGCCAGCAGTCCCCGGGACAGATATGGCTACACCTTC
>TRBV4-1|TRBJ1-2|-|-
CASSHIRAGYTF
TGCGCCAGCAGCCATATCAGGGCTGGCTACACCTTC
>TRBV6-5|TRBJ2-1|-|-
CASSKSWGGRNEQFF
TGTGCCAGCAGCAAAAGTTGGGGGGGGCGCAATGAGCAGTTCTTC
>TRBV13|TRBJ2-7|TRBD1|-
CASSPTGGGSAYEQYF
TGTGCCAGCAGCCCCACAGGGGGCGGCTCAGCCTACGAGCAGTACTTC
>TRBV5-1|TRBJ1-4|TRBD1|-
CASAQGQGGDEKLFF
TGCGCCAGCGCCCAGGGACAGGGAGGGGATGAAAAACTGTTTTTT
>TRBV5-1|TRBJ1-4|TRBD1|-
CASSLGQGARLNEKLFF
TGCGCCAGCAGCCTGGGACAGGGGGCTCGACTGAATGAAAAACTGTTTTTT
>TRBV15|TRBJ1-1|TRBD1|few
CATSRFGTGKNTEAFF
TGTGCCACCAGCCGTTTCGGGACAGGGAAGAACACTGAAGCTTTCTTT
>TRBV7-2|TRBJ2-7|TRBD1|-
CASSLDGQGLPYEQYF
TGTGCCAGCAGCTTAGATGGACAGGGTCTACCCTACGAGCAGTACTTC
>TRBV27|TRBJ2-3|TRBD2|-
CASSWLLAGGTDTQYF
TGTGCCAGCAGTTGGCTTCTAGCGGGGGGCACAGATACGCAGTATTTT
>TRBV28|TRBJ1-1|-|once
CASSLPGLPTEAFF
TGTGCCAGCAGTCTGCCGGGACTGCCAACTGAAGCTTTCTTT
>TRBV7-2|TRBJ2-3|-|-
CASSSQHDTQYF
TGTGCCAGCAGCTCCCAACACGATACGCAGTATTTT
>TRBV5-6|TRBJ1-5|-|-
CASSGWATYSNQPQHF
TGTGCCAGCAGCGGGTGGGCGACCTATAGCAATCAGCCCCAGCATTTT
>TRBV28|TRBJ1-2|-|-
CASRQALYGYTF
TGTGCCAGCAGGCAAGCCCTCTATGGCTACACCTTC
>TRBV27|TRBJ1-2|TRBD1|-
CASRPGGLSYGYTF
TGTGCCAGCAGACCAGGGGGGTTGAGCTATGGCTACACCTTC
>TRBV7-3|TRBJ2-2|-|-
CASSLTRTTNTGELFF
TGTGCCAGCAGCTTAACCCGGACTACGAACACCGGGGAGCTGTTTTTT
>TRBV15|TRBJ2-3|TRBD1|-
CATSTYGTGDTDTQYF
TGTGCCACCAGCACCTACGGGACAGGGGACACAGATACGCAGTATTTT
>TRBV7-7|TRBJ1-5|-|-
CASSLAYHSQGPSNQPQHF
TGTGCCAGCAGCTTAGCCTACCATAGCCAGGGGCCCAGCAATCAGCCCCAGCATTTT
>TRBV28|TRBJ2-5|TRBD1|-
CASSPQLEGAGETQYF
TGTGCCAGCAGTCCCCAACTCGAGGGGGCCGGAGAGACCCAGTACTTC
>TRBV7-2|TRBJ2-7|-|-
CASSLELGRFYEQYF
TGTGCCAGCAGCTTAGAGTTGGGCCGGTTCTACGAGCAGTACTTC
>TRBV7-2|TRBJ1-5|-|-
CASSLVAANQPQHF
TGTGCCAGCAGCTTAGTAGCGGCGAATCAGCCCCAGCATTTT
>TRBV10-1|TRBJ2-2|TRBD2|-
CASSDRGLAGTGELFF
TGCGCCAGCAGTGATAGGGGACTAGCGGGAACCGGGGAGCTGTTTTTT